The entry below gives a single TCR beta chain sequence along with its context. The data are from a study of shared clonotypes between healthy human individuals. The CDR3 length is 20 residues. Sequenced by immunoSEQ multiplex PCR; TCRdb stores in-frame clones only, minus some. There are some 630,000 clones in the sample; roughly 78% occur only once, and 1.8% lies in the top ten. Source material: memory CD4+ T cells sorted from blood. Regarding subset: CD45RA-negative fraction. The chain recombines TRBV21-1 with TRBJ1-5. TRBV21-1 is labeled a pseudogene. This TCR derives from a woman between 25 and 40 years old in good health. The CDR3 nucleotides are TGTGCCAGCAGCAAAACGTTAAAAAAACAAGGGCTGTGGGGCAATCAGCCCCAGCATTTT. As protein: CASSKTLKKQGLWGNQPQHF.